The 13 T cell receptor beta chains in this list originate from one sample, sequenced in a study of blood T cell repertoires in COVID-19. Assay used: immunoSEQ multiplex PCR; TCRdb lists only in-frame clones, some missing. Among 53,000 or so clones, about 81% were seen once, and the ten largest hold roughly 18%. The material sequenced was peripheral blood. These receptors were collected from a man aged 70 or older with active COVID-19.

J is TRBJ1-3 and V is TRBV7-9; TRBD1 matches at 7 bases. With V trimmed by 0 bases and J by 8 bases, 7 bases remained unmatched. Germline values: CDR1 SEHNR, CDR2 FQNEAQ (reference sequence). The CDR3 runs 15 residues. CDR3 coding DNA: TGTGCCAGCAGCTTAGCTGCGGGGCAGGGGGACACCATATATTTT. Translation gives CASSLAAGQGDTIYF.

This clone was found once. The chain combines TRBV11-3 with TRBJ2-1, with D maybe TRBD1 (6 bases). Trimming cost V 1 base and J 4 bases, with 8 bases left between them. The CDR3 is 14 residues long. Per the germline V gene, CDR1 is SGHNT and CDR2 is YENEEA. The DNA for the CDR3 is TGTGCCAGCAGCTTAGGGACAGCGTACAATGAGCAGTTCTTC. It encodes CASSLGTAYNEQFF.

The V gene is TRBV6-5, the J gene TRBJ1-4, with D tentatively TRBD1 (5 bases). Germline CDR1 reads MNHEY; CDR2 reads SVGAGI. The CDR3 is 15 amino acids. Trimming stripped 0 bases from V and 8 bases from J, with 13 bases between. The CDR3 loop reads CASSYSVRAGEKLFF. CDR3 nucleotide sequence: TGTGCCAGCAGTTACTCGGTCAGGGCGGGAGAAAAACTGTTTTTT.

This clone appeared once. The J gene is TRBJ1-2, the V gene TRBV27; 9 bases match TRBD1. Germline V gives CDR1 MNHEY, CDR2 SMNVEV (reference sequence). Trimming cost V 5 bases and J 4 bases; bases outside gene matches: 11. The CDR3 consists of 16 residues. CDR3 sequence reads: CASSTHGTGNLYGYTF. As DNA, the CDR3 is TGTGCCAGCAGTACGCACGGGACAGGGAACCTCTATGGCTACACCTTC.

The J gene is TRBJ2-5, the V gene TRBV15; 7 bases are a match to TRBD1. The CDR3 totals 15 residues. The germline CDR1 and CDR2 sequences are LNHNV and YYDKDF (reference sequence). After removal of 0 bases from V and 2 bases from J, the junction contained 3 bases not matched to a gene. CDR3 loop: CATSRDPGQQETQYF. The CDR3 DNA reads as TGTGCCACCAGCAGAGATCCGGGACAGCAAGAGACCCAGTACTTC. The complete variable domain, with remaining parts taken from reference TRBV15 and TRBJ2-5, reads DAMVIQNPRYQVTQFGKPVTLSCSQTLNHNVMYWYQQKSSQAPKLLFHYYDKDFNNEADTPDNFQSRRPNTSFCFLDIRSPGLGDTAMYLCATSRDPGQQETQYFGPGTRLLVL.

A single count supports this clone. This chain connects TRBV9 to TRBJ2-3; D gene unclear. The CDR3 has 13 amino acids. Trimming shortened V by 0 bases and J by 2 bases, and 4 bases separated the two germline ends. Germline V lookup: CDR1 SGDLS, CDR2 YYNGEE. The CDR3 reads CASSVGATDTQYF. The CDR3 DNA follows: TGTGCCAGCAGCGTAGGGGCCACAGATACGCAGTATTTT.

This rearrangement joins TRBV30 to TRBJ2-5; TRBD2 matches at 7 bases. CDR1 GTSNPN and CDR2 SVGIG come from the germline V gene (reference sequence). The V gene end was trimmed by 1 base and the J gene end by 0 bases; junction bases not matched to a gene: 20. The length of the CDR3 is 20 residues. This CDR3 reads CAWSGDGRGGSAGYQETQYF. The CDR3 DNA sequence: TGTGCCTGGAGTGGTGATGGCCGGGGTGGGTCAGCGGGATACCAAGAGACCCAGTACTTC.

The CDR3 loop reads CASTTPQAGVAYNEQFF. CDR3 DNA sequence: TGTGCCAGCACCACCCCTCAAGCGGGAGTAGCTTACAATGAGCAGTTCTTC. The V gene is TRBV14, the J gene TRBJ2-1; 8 bases line up with TRBD2. Germline-derived CDR1 and CDR2 are SGHDN and FVKESK. CDR3 length equals 17 residues. Unmatched junction bases numbered 15, after V lost 7 bases and J lost 4 bases.

The chain joins TRBV19 to TRBJ2-2; 8 bases map to TRBD1. Germline V CDR1 and CDR2: LNHDA, SQIVND (reference sequence). CDR3 length equals 16 residues. The V and J ends lost 0 bases and 5 bases, in that order; junction bases with no gene match: 5. CDR3 coding DNA: TGTGCCAGTAGTATAGAGGGGGACAGGTTTACCGGGGAGCTGTTTTTT. This translates into CASSIEGDRFTGELFF.

The chain employs TRBV7-2 and TRBJ2-1, with 9 bases identical to TRBD2. Germline assignment: CDR1 SGHTA and CDR2 FQGNSA. The CDR3 contains 17 residues. The ends lost 1 base at V and 2 bases at J; junction bases unmatched: 6. CDR3 protein: CASSLEGSGSPYNEQFF. CDR3 in DNA: TGTGCCAGCAGCTTAGAGGGTAGCGGGAGTCCCTACAATGAGCAGTTCTTC.

This clone was detected only a few times. The chain couples TRBV19 to TRBJ2-3; 8 bases match TRBD1. The V gene's germline CDR1 is LNHDA and CDR2 SQIVND (reference sequence). Trimming cost V 5 bases and J 0 bases; bases outside gene matches: 4. The CDR3 loop spans 15 amino acids. The CDR3 loop is CASSLDRASTDTQYF. The CDR3 bases are TGTGCCAGTAGTCTGGACAGGGCCAGCACAGATACGCAGTATTTT.

The count of this clone is one. The chain employs TRBV28 and TRBJ2-5; TRBD2 matches 9 bases. The CDR3 loop spans 15 amino acids. V lost 5 bases and J lost 4; bases outside the gene matches: 8. Germline lookup yields CDR1 MDHEN and CDR2 SYDVKM. CDR3 bases: TGTGCCAGCAGTCCACTAGCGGGCAGCGCAGAGACCCAGTACTTC. Protein sequence: CASSPLAGSAETQYF.

The chain links TRBV18 to TRBJ2-1, with D possibly being TRBD2 (6 bases). Trimming cost V 3 bases and J 6 bases, with 12 bases left between them. This CDR3 is built from 14 residues. Germline assignment: CDR1 KGHSH and CDR2 LQKENI. The CDR3 coding sequence is TGTGCCAGCTCACCCCGGGGGTCTCCCAATGAGCAGTTCTTC. Translated, it gives CASSPRGSPNEQFF.